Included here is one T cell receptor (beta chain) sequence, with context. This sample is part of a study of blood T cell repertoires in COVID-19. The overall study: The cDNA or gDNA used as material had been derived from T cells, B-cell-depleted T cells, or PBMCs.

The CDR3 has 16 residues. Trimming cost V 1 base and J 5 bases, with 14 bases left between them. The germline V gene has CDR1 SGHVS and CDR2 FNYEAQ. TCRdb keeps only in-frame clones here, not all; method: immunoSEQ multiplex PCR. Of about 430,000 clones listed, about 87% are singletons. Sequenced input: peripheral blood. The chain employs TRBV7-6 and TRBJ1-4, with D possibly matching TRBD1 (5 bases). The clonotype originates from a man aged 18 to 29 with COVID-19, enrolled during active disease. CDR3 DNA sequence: TGTGCCAGCAGCTTAGTGGGGGGTGAGCCAAATGAAAAACTGTTTTTT. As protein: CASSLVGGEPNEKLFF.